Listed here are 14 T cell receptor beta chains from one sample, sequenced in a study of blood T cell repertoires in COVID-19. TCRdb's copy holds only in-frame clones and misses some; the assay was immunoSEQ multiplex PCR. The sample comprises 200,000 to 250,000 clones, 85% to 90% of which are singletons, and around 1.4% rests with the top ten. Specimen: peripheral blood. These receptors were collected from a young man with active or convalescent COVID-19.

The genes are TRBV6-2 or TRBV6-3 and TRBJ2-6, with 7 positions matching TRBD2. The CDR3 runs to 19 residues. V shed 5 bases, J shed 0 bases, and the junction held 13 bases outside the gene matches. Germline V gives CDR1 MNHEY, CDR2 SVGEGT. DNA of the CDR3: TGTGCCAGCAGTCGGCGGGGGAACAAGGTCACCTCTGGGGCCAACGTCCTGACTTTC. The encoded protein is CASSRRGNKVTSGANVLTF.

The chain uses TRBV6-5 and TRBJ2-2; 7 nucleotides align to TRBD1. This CDR3 is 15 amino acids long. CDR1 and CDR2 from the germline V gene are MNHEY and SVGAGI. V was pared by 2 bases and J by 3 bases, with 3 bases of the junction left unmatched. The DNA for the CDR3 is TGTGCCAGCAGTTACGAGACAGGGTACACCGGGGAGCTGTTTTTT. Its translation: CASSYETGYTGELFF.

The chain combines TRBV11-2 with TRBJ2-1, with D perhaps TRBD1 (5 bases). Trimming removed 5 bases at V and 4 bases at J, with 9 bases between. CDR3 length: 13 residues. The germline CDR1 and CDR2 sequences are SGHAT and FQNNGV. The CDR3 protein is CASSPRQYNEQFF. Here the CDR3 DNA reads TGTGCCAGCAGCCCTAGACAGTACAATGAGCAGTTCTTC.

The V call is TRBV5-5, the J call TRBJ1-4, with TRBD1 as a possible D gene (5 bases). The CDR3 contains 16 residues. The V gene lost 4 bases and the J gene lost 6 bases, with 19 bases spanning the gap. Germline CDR1 reads SGHKS; CDR2 reads YYEKEE (reference sequence). The CDR3, as DNA: TGTGCCAGCAGCCCCGCAGGCGGGGGGATCCATGAAAAACTGTTTTTT. Translation gives CASSPAGGGIHEKLFF.

The chain uses TRBV27 and TRBJ2-2; D is possibly TRBD2 (7 bases). V dropped 6 bases and J dropped 6 bases, with 11 bases sitting between them. The CDR3 spans 13 residues. Per the germline V gene, CDR1 is MNHEY and CDR2 is SMNVEV (reference sequence). The CDR3 coding sequence is TGTGCCAGCAGGGTCGGGGGGCCCGGGGAGCTGTTTTTT. As protein: CASRVGGPGELFF.

The CDR3 reads CASSSTGNEQFF. The DNA of the CDR3 is TGTGCCAGCAGCTCCACGGGCAATGAGCAGTTCTTC. The V call is TRBV3-1 (or the pseudogene TRBV3-2), the J call TRBJ2-1; D remains ambiguous. Trimming stripped 5 bases from V and 6 bases from J, with 8 bases between. Germline assignment: CDR1 LGHDT and CDR2 YNNKEL (reference sequence). The CDR3 contains 12 residues.

The rearrangement uses TRBV19 and TRBJ1-6; D unclear. This CDR3 has 14 residues. Germline V gene data show CDR1 as LNHDA and CDR2 as SQIVND (reference sequence). V dropped 3 bases and J dropped 8 bases, with 11 bases sitting between them. The CDR3 spells CASSILYGDSPLHF. CDR3 nucleotides: TGTGCCAGTAGTATTCTGTATGGAGATTCACCCCTCCACTTT.

The chain is built from TRBV6-1 and TRBJ2-1; tentatively, D is TRBD1 (6 bases). CDR1 and CDR2 (germline): MNHNS, SASEGT. The CDR3 consists of 15 residues. The V and J ends lost 3 bases and 4 bases respectively, with 13 bases between them. The CDR3 loop is CASSDTGTPYNEQFF. For the CDR3, the DNA is TGTGCCAGCAGTGACACAGGGACCCCTTACAATGAGCAGTTCTTC.

The genes are TRBV9 and TRBJ1-2; a weak D match, TRBD1 (5 bases). The CDR3 totals 15 residues. Trimming took 0 bases from V and 5 from J, leaving 14 bases between them. Germline V gene lookup returns CDR1 SGDLS and CDR2 YYNGEE. The CDR3 reads CASSVGTQSLYGYTF. The CDR3 bases are TGTGCCAGCAGCGTAGGGACACAATCCCTATATGGCTACACCTTC.

The genes are TRBV3-1 (or the pseudogene TRBV3-2) and TRBJ2-3, with TRBD2 as a possible D gene (5 bases). Germline V gene data show CDR1 as LGHDT and CDR2 as YNNKEL (reference sequence). This CDR3 is built from 15 residues. With 1 base removed from V and 2 bases from J, the gap between germline ends came to 10 bases. The CDR3 loop reads CASSQATGNTDTQYF. In DNA form, the CDR3 reads TGTGCCAGCAGCCAAGCAACGGGAAACACAGATACGCAGTATTTT.

The V call is TRBV5-1, the J call TRBJ2-7; 10 bases are a match to TRBD1. Germline CDR1 and CDR2: SGHRS and YFSETQ. This CDR3 region has 17 residues. With 3 bases clipped from V and 0 bases from J, the junction kept 9 bases outside the gene matches. CDR3 protein: CASSYGTGATRSYEQYF. CDR3 nucleotide sequence: TGCGCCAGCAGCTACGGGACAGGGGCGACCCGCTCCTACGAGCAGTACTTC.

The chain couples TRBV7-9 to TRBJ1-5, with D unclear. V was trimmed by 5 bases and J by 0 bases, leaving 11 bases between them. CDR1 and CDR2 (germline): SEHNR, FQNEAQ (reference sequence). CDR3 length: 15 amino acids. The chain's CDR3 is CASSQEGYSNQPQHF. CDR3 bases: TGTGCCAGCAGCCAGGAGGGTTATAGCAATCAGCCCCAGCATTTT.

The table lists this clone with a count of one. As DNA, the CDR3 is TGTGCCAGCAGCCTGCAGGGTGCTGGGGCCAACGTCCTGACTTTC. It yields the protein CASSLQGAGANVLTF. The chain carries TRBV3-1 (or the pseudogene TRBV3-2) and TRBJ2-6; perhaps TRBD1 as D (5 bases). V was trimmed by 4 bases and J by 2 bases, leaving 9 bases between them. The CDR3 consists of 15 residues. Germline V lookup: CDR1 LGHDT, CDR2 YNNKEL (reference sequence).

The rearrangement uses TRBV5-4 and TRBJ2-7; D may be TRBD2 (6 bases). V lost 7 bases to trimming and J lost 5 bases, with 19 bases between them. Germline CDR1 SGHNT, CDR2 YYREEE (reference sequence). This CDR3 has 14 amino acids. The chain's CDR3 is CASLAGPSEHEQYF. The CDR3 DNA reads as TGTGCCAGCCTCGCGGGGCCTAGCGAACACGAGCAGTACTTC.